This passage covers 5 T cell receptor beta chains from one sample sequenced in a study of T cells after yellow fever vaccination. TCRdb re-analysed the 5' RACE reads in MiXCR, keeping a single row per CDR3 protein. The sample includes roughly 120,000 distinct CDR3 sequences, about 7.8% of them seen just once. Sequenced here: CD4+ T cells sorted from PBMCs, sampled about 49 days after the first yellow fever vaccination. The receptor set was obtained from a man in his late teens or twenties who received the YFV17D yellow fever vaccine.

This clonotype appeared many times. This rearrangement joins TRBV7-9 to TRBJ2-3; the D gene could be TRBD1 or TRBD2 (5 bases each). The V gene's germline CDR1 is SEHNR and CDR2 FQNEAQ (reference sequence). CDR3 length equals 14 residues. V lost 2 bases to trimming and J lost 1 base, with 7 bases between them. The CDR3 DNA follows: TGTGCCAGCAGCTTAATGGGGGGCACAGATACGCAGTATTTT. This codes for CASSLMGGTDTQYF.

This clonotype has at least ten counts. This chain uses TRBV11-2 with TRBJ2-1; a possible D gene is TRBD2 (7 bases). V was cut by 6 bases and J by 5 bases, with 20 bases left in between. CDR1 is SGHAT, CDR2 FQNNGV, per germline. The CDR3 is 16 amino acids. The CDR3 here is CASSTPRGARNNEQFF. The CDR3 DNA reads TGTGCCAGCAGTACCCCTCGGGGGGCCAGGAACAATGAGCAGTTCTTC.

This clonotype was seen at least ten times. The gene calls are TRBV20-1 and TRBJ1-2, with unresolved D. Deletions cut 3 bases from V and 5 bases from J, with 10 bases between. The CDR3 loop spans 12 amino acids. Per germline, CDR1 DFQATT and CDR2 SNEGSKA (reference sequence). DNA of the CDR3: TGCAGTGCTAGTACACCCGCGTATGGCTACACCTTC. This encodes CSASTPAYGYTF.

Concerning this clonotype: Given a much more abundant clone one base away, this may be a read error. The chain combines TRBV11-2 with TRBJ2-7; possibly TRBD2 for D (6 bases). The CDR3 totals 17 residues. CDR1 is SGHAT and CDR2 is FQNNGV in the germline V gene. Trimming shortened V by 2 bases and J by 4 bases, and 21 bases separated the two germline ends. The CDR3 DNA is TGTGCCAGCAGCTTAACGATCGGGGGAGATCGGCCTTACGAGCAGTACGTC. Translated: CASSLTIGGDRPYEQYV.

The chain couples TRBV12-3 or TRBV12-4 to TRBJ1-1; unclear D gene. This CDR3 comprises 12 residues. Trimming left V 7 bases short and J 4 bases short, with 10 bases between. CDR3 sequence (DNA): TGTGCCAGCACCACGACGGCCACTGAAGCTTTCTTT. It encodes CASTTTATEAFF.